The clone carrying this TCR beta chain was observed at least ten times. These data originate in a study of breast tumors, draining lymph nodes, adjacent tissues. The CDR3 runs to 13 residues. V lost 7 bases and J lost 0, with 7 bases in between. The germline CDR1 and CDR2 sequences are SNHLY and FYNNEI. Breast cancer patients provided tissue from their axillary draining lymph nodes. TCRdb analysed the multiplex PCR reads with MiXCR anew, one entry per CDR3 protein. This sample carries around 100,000 distinct CDR3 sequences, less than 25% of them seen once, and the ten largest clones take under 1.5%. The rearrangement uses TRBV2 and TRBJ1-5; D is perhaps TRBD1 (5 bases). The TCR originated in a female donor with breast cancer. Some clones in this sample may be carry-over from other donors' samples. The sample taken for sequencing was axillary lymph node tissue. As DNA, the CDR3 is TGTGCCAGCATGGGGGATAGCAATCAGCCCCAGCATTTT. It translates to CASMGDSNQPQHF.